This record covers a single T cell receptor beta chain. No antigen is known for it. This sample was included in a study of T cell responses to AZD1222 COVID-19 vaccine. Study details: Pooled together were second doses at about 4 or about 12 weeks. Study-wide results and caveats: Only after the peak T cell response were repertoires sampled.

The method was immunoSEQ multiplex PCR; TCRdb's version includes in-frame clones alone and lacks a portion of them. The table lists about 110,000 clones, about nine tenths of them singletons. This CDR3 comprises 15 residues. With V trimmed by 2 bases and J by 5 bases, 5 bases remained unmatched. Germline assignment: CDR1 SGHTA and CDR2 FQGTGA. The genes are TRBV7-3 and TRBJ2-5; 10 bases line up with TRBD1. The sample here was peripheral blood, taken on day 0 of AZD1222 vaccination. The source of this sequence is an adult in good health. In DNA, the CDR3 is TGTGCCAGCAGCTTAGGGACAGGGGAATGGGAGACCCAGTACTTC. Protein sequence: CASSLGTGEWETQYF. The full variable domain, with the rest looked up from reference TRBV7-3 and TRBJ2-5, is GAGVSQTPSNKVTEKGKYVELRCDPISGHTALYWYRQSLGQGPEFLIYFQGTGAADDSGLPNDRFFAVRPEGSVSTLKIQRTERGDSAVYLCASSLGTGEWETQYFGPGTRLLVL.